The 25 T cell receptor beta chains given below trace back to one sample, sequenced in a study of chemoradiotherapy in HPV16-positive cancers. Here immunoSEQ multiplex PCR was the method, and the copy in TCRdb shows in-frame clones only, minus some. The data show some 34,000 clones, around 83% seen once. Sequencing was performed on blood, taken from a patient who underwent chemoradiotherapy. The receptors originated from a human donor with HPV-associated anogenital cancer.

This chain uses TRBV6-5 with TRBJ2-7; TRBD2 matches 7 bases. The CDR3 length is 14 residues. Germline lookup yields CDR1 MNHEY and CDR2 SVGAGI. V lost 8 bases and J lost 1; bases outside the gene matches: 8. The CDR3 protein is CASGRRGGSYEQYF. CDR3 DNA: TGTGCCAGCGGTCGGCGGGGAGGGTCCTACGAGCAGTACTTC.

The genes are TRBV6-6 and TRBJ1-4, with 7 bases matching TRBD1. Germline lookup yields CDR1 MNHNY and CDR2 SVGAGI (reference sequence). There are 14 residues in the CDR3. The J segment lost 3 bases and the V segment lost 8 bases, leaving 6 bases of the junction unmatched. The CDR3 DNA reads as TGTGCCAGCGGATACAGGGGCTCTAATGAAAAACTGTTTTTT. Translation: CASGYRGSNEKLFF.

V usage is TRBV5-1 and J usage is TRBJ1-2; D uncertain. Germline CDR1 is SGHRS and CDR2 is YFSETQ. The CDR3 runs 12 residues. The V and J ends lost 2 bases and 5 bases respectively, with 7 bases between them. CDR3 protein: CASSFAGYGYTF. DNA of the CDR3: TGCGCCAGCAGCTTTGCGGGGTATGGCTACACCTTC.

The rearrangement links TRBV7-8 to TRBJ2-5; D unclear. Germline-derived CDR1 and CDR2 are SGHVS and FQNEAQ. The CDR3 extends over 11 amino acids. V was pared by 5 bases and J by 2 bases, with 3 bases between. The CDR3 sequence: CASSPQETQYF. The CDR3 DNA is TGTGCCAGCAGCCCACAAGAGACCCAGTACTTC.

This rearrangement joins TRBV19 to TRBJ2-3; 10 bases are shared with TRBD2. The V gene's germline CDR1 is LNHDA and CDR2 SQIVND (reference sequence). The V segment lost 0 bases and the J segment 4 bases; nucleotides outside the gene matches: 10. The CDR3 sequence is 18 residues long. Here the CDR3 reads CASSIDQGAGGLSDTQYF. The CDR3 nucleotides read TGTGCCAGTAGTATAGATCAAGGAGCGGGGGGGCTCTCAGATACGCAGTATTTT.

The CDR3 bases are TGTGCCAGCAGACCGGGACACGGACTATCCTACGAGCAGTACTTC. Translating it yields CASRPGHGLSYEQYF. The rearrangement uses TRBV6-5 and TRBJ2-7; D may be TRBD1 or TRBD2 (6 bases each). Germline V gives CDR1 MNHEY, CDR2 SVGAGI. With 6 bases removed from V and 1 base from J, the gap between germline ends came to 16 bases. The CDR3 sequence is 15 residues long.

The chain recombines TRBV2 with TRBJ2-3; D not certain. The germline V and J ends were trimmed by 2 bases and 1 base, with 7 bases remaining between them. Germline-derived CDR1 and CDR2 are SNHLY and FYNNEI. The CDR3 extends over 14 amino acids. The CDR3 protein is CASSETPRTDTQYF. Here the CDR3 DNA reads TGTGCCAGCAGTGAAACCCCTCGCACAGATACGCAGTATTTT.

This rearrangement joins TRBV18 to TRBJ1-1; D is uncertain. The germline V gene encodes CDR1 KGHSH and CDR2 LQKENI. The CDR3 has 13 residues. V lost 3 bases and J lost 1, with 6 bases in between. The CDR3 DNA sequence: TGTGCCAGCTCACCGGGCCCGAACACTGAAGCTTTCTTT. Translation gives CASSPGPNTEAFF. Together with reference TRBV18 and TRBJ1-1, the CDR3 gives the full variable domain: NAGVMQNPRHLVRRRGQEARLRCSPMKGHSHVYWYRQLPEEGLKFMVYLQKENIIDESGMPKERFSAEFPKEGPSILRIQQVVRGDSAAYFCASSPGPNTEAFFGQGTRLTVV.

The V call is TRBV5-6, the J call TRBJ2-3; tentatively, D is TRBD2 (5 bases). The V and J ends lost 0 bases and 0 bases respectively, with 14 bases between them. The CDR3 consists of 17 residues. Looked up from germline, CDR1 is SGHDT and CDR2 is YYEEEE. The CDR3 DNA reads as TGTGCCAGCAGCTTGGGCGACTACGCCGCTAGCACAGATACGCAGTATTTT. It encodes CASSLGDYAASTDTQYF.

The CDR3 is CASSLGLGSGITGELFF. In DNA, the CDR3 is TGCGCCAGCAGCTTGGGTCTAGGGAGTGGGATCACCGGGGAGCTGTTTTTT. The V gene is TRBV5-1, the J gene TRBJ2-2; TRBD2 is a possible D gene (5 bases). Germline V gene data show CDR1 as SGHRS and CDR2 as YFSETQ. The CDR3 is 17 amino acids. Trimming removed 0 bases from V and 4 bases from J, with 16 bases in between.

This clone was found once. The chain has TRBV19 and TRBJ1-2, with TRBD1 as a possible D gene (5 bases). V was pared by 3 bases and J by 4 bases, with 9 bases between. This CDR3 contains 13 residues. CDR1 LNHDA and CDR2 SQIVND come from the germline V gene (reference sequence). The CDR3 sequence is CASSIGGIYGYTF. In DNA form, the CDR3 reads TGTGCCAGTAGTATTGGGGGGATCTATGGCTACACCTTC.

The chain employs TRBV11-1 and TRBJ1-2, with a weak D call TRBD1 (6 bases). Trimming took 5 bases from V and 6 from J, leaving 13 bases between them. The germline V gene encodes CDR1 SGHAT and CDR2 FQDESV (reference sequence). This CDR3 region has 13 residues. The CDR3 DNA is TGTGCCAGCAGCCCACAGGGCTTCGATGGCTACACCTTC. Amino acid sequence: CASSPQGFDGYTF.

The rearrangement uses TRBV6-1 and TRBJ1-1; unclear D gene. Germline-derived CDR1 and CDR2 are MNHNS and SASEGT. The CDR3 extends over 13 amino acids. V was pared by 2 bases and J by 4 bases, with 8 bases between. The CDR3 DNA reads as TGTGCCAGCAGTGAAAGGGAAACCACTGAAGCTTTCTTT. This codes for CASSERETTEAFF.

The chain has TRBV10-3 and TRBJ2-3; D remains ambiguous. The CDR3 length is 16 residues. The ends were cut back, 0 bases at V and 7 bases at J, with 17 bases in the middle. Germline assignment: CDR1 ENHRY and CDR2 SYGVKD. CDR3 sequence (DNA): TGTGCCATCAGTGAGTCTGAACTGACGATTGTTTATACGCAGTATTTT. Encoded protein: CAISESELTIVYTQYF.

The chain is built from TRBV27 and TRBJ2-7; D might be TRBD2 (6 bases). The CDR3 totals 13 residues. Germline values: CDR1 MNHEY, CDR2 SMNVEV (reference sequence). V gave up 8 bases and J gave up 0 bases, with 11 bases separating them. The chain's CDR3 is CASRGMASYEQYF. Here the CDR3 DNA reads TGTGCCAGCCGGGGGATGGCCTCCTACGAGCAGTACTTC.

The chain has TRBV4-2 and TRBJ1-6, with TRBD1 matching over 7 bases. The CDR3 is made up of 17 amino acids. Germline lookup yields CDR1 LGHNA and CDR2 YNFKEQ. The J segment lost 7 bases and the V segment lost 0 bases, leaving 9 bases of the junction unmatched. As DNA, the CDR3 is TGTGCCAGCAGCCAAGAACCCTCCGGGACAGAGAATTCACCCCTCCACTTT. Residues: CASSQEPSGTENSPLHF.

V usage is TRBV27 and J usage is TRBJ1-4, with 8 bases fitting TRBD1. CDR1 and CDR2 from the germline V gene are MNHEY and SMNVEV (reference sequence). The V segment lost 0 bases and the J segment 1 base; nucleotides outside the gene matches: 10. CDR3 length: 19 amino acids. The CDR3 loop is CASSLSPLLTGVTNEKLFF. CDR3 nucleotide sequence: TGTGCCAGCAGTTTATCCCCACTACTGACAGGGGTAACTAATGAAAAACTGTTTTTT.

The V and J genes are TRBV6-5 and TRBJ1-1, with no clear D. The CDR3 is 14 amino acids. Between the trimmed V and J ends, which lost 6 bases and 4 bases, there was a span of 15 bases. CDR1 is MNHEY, CDR2 SVGAGI, per germline. CDR3 nucleotide sequence: TGTGCCAGCAGCTATACAGCCGATCGCACTGAAGCTTTCTTT. This encodes CASSYTADRTEAFF.

This sequence joins TRBV7-2 and TRBJ2-3, with D maybe TRBD1 (5 bases). Trimming cost V 4 bases and J 0 bases, with 11 bases left between them. CDR3 length: 15 residues. CDR1 is SGHTA and CDR2 is FQGNSA in the germline V gene. Here the CDR3 reads CASSWQGSSTDTQYF. The DNA for the CDR3 is TGTGCCAGCAGCTGGCAGGGCTCTAGCACAGATACGCAGTATTTT.

The chain couples TRBV29-1 to TRBJ1-1; D is possibly TRBD1 (6 bases). Germline values: CDR1 SQVTM, CDR2 ANQGSEA. V lost 7 bases, J lost 1 base, and 16 bases lay in between. CDR3 size: 14 residues. The chain's CDR3 is CSGGWGQQNTEAFF. The CDR3 DNA is TGCAGCGGAGGATGGGGGCAGCAGAACACTGAAGCTTTCTTT.

The chain couples TRBV5-8 to TRBJ1-4; TRBD1 might be the D (5 bases). The germline V gene encodes CDR1 SGHTS and CDR2 YDEGEE. The CDR3 has 14 residues. The V end was cut by 0 bases, the J end by 4 bases, with 7 bases between. The CDR3 DNA is TGTGCCAGCAGCTTGGCGGGGCTTAATGAAAAACTGTTTTTT. It codes for CASSLAGLNEKLFF.

The J gene is TRBJ1-5, the V gene TRBV27; 8 bases match TRBD1. V gave up 6 bases and J gave up 4 bases; unmatched junction bases: 20. The CDR3 extends over 19 amino acids. The germline V gene has CDR1 MNHEY and CDR2 SMNVEV (reference sequence). The CDR3 nucleotides read TGTGCCAGCAGCCAGTATTTCGGGACAGGTTCTTCACAAAATCAGCCCCAGCATTTT. Protein sequence: CASSQYFGTGSSQNQPQHF.

This clone has just one count. The V call is TRBV9, the J call TRBJ1-1, with D hard to call. This CDR3 contains 14 residues. Trimming shortened V by 0 bases and J by 5 bases, and 11 bases separated the two germline ends. CDR1 SGDLS and CDR2 YYNGEE come from the germline V gene. The CDR3 reads CASSVARERTEAFF. The DNA for the CDR3 is TGTGCCAGCAGCGTAGCTAGGGAAAGGACTGAAGCTTTCTTT.

This rearrangement joins TRBV7-9 to TRBJ1-3, with a possible D match to TRBD1 (5 bases). The V end was cut by 3 bases, the J end by 8 bases, with 17 bases between. Germline V gene lookup returns CDR1 SEHNR and CDR2 FQNEAQ (reference sequence). The CDR3 loop spans 15 amino acids. The CDR3 protein is CASSFYWDGGDTIYF. CDR3 sequence (DNA): TGTGCCAGCAGCTTCTACTGGGACGGAGGGGACACCATATATTTT.

The rearrangement joins TRBV1 to TRBJ2-3; TRBD2 is taken as the D call from the table, unchecked against the DNA. TRBV1 is designated a pseudogene. The CDR3 covers 17 residues. In DNA form, the CDR3 reads TGCACCAGCAGCCACTGGGGGACTACCTCACCCACAGATACGCAGTATTTT. Translating it yields CTSSHWGTTSPTDTQYF.